Each of the 24 T cell receptor beta chains below was sequenced from the same sample in a study of T-cell memory formation after mild COVID-19. TCRdb reanalysed the 5' RACE reads using MiXCR and keeps one entry per CDR3 protein. The sample carries about 130,000 distinct CDR3 sequences, 20% to 25% recorded once. The specimen was PBMCs or a T cell subset sorted from them (not recorded which). These receptors all stem from an adult woman who had mild COVID-19 (a few samples of this study predate the infection). Cell type and time point are not known.

This clonotype was counted between two and nine times. This chain links TRBV11-2 with TRBJ1-1; 9 bases align to TRBD1. The J segment lost 3 bases and the V segment lost 4 bases, leaving 12 bases of the junction unmatched. The germline gives CDR1 SGHAT, CDR2 FQNNGV. This CDR3 spans 17 amino acids. The CDR3 sequence is CASSSPGGTGIDTEAFF. CDR3 DNA sequence: TGTGCCAGCAGCTCACCTGGCGGGACAGGGATTGACACTGAAGCTTTCTTT.

This clonotype was detected only a few times. This chain links TRBV7-2 with TRBJ1-5, with D tentatively TRBD1 (5 bases). The germline V gene has CDR1 SGHTA and CDR2 FQGNSA. CDR3 length: 15 amino acids. Trimming took 2 bases from V and 3 from J, leaving 11 bases between them. The CDR3 spells CASSLPGLDNQPQHF. The CDR3, as DNA: TGTGCCAGCAGCTTACCAGGGTTAGACAATCAGCCCCAGCATTTT.

J is TRBJ2-1 and V is TRBV6-2 or TRBV6-3; TRBD1 or TRBD2 may be the D gene (5 bases each). This CDR3 is built from 13 residues. V lost 2 bases and J 4 bases, leaving 6 bases between the germline ends. From germline, CDR1 is MNHEY and CDR2 SVGEGT. This chain's CDR3 is CASSYGGYNEQFF. CDR3 sequence (DNA): TGTGCCAGCAGTTACGGGGGTTACAATGAGCAGTTCTTC.

This clonotype has a count of ten or more. The rearrangement uses TRBV11-2 and TRBJ2-1; 10 nucleotides match TRBD2. The germline V gene encodes CDR1 SGHAT and CDR2 FQNNGV. The CDR3 loop spans 15 amino acids. V trimming: 5 bases; J trimming: 2 bases; junction bases outside the gene matches: 3. CDR3 protein: CASSRTSGPYNEQFF. The CDR3 DNA reads as TGTGCCAGCAGCCGGACTAGCGGACCCTACAATGAGCAGTTCTTC.

This clonotype has a handful of counts. V is TRBV9 and J is TRBJ2-1, with D possibly being TRBD1 (6 bases). The CDR3 has 14 amino acids. The V end lost 6 bases, the J end lost 0 bases, and 10 bases lay between the germline ends. Germline CDR1 SGDLS, CDR2 YYNGEE. In DNA, the CDR3 is TGTGCCAGCACCGCGGACAGCTCCTACAATGAGCAGTTCTTC. Its protein is CASTADSSYNEQFF.

The CDR3 spells CASSLTGFYEQYF. As DNA, the CDR3 is TGTGCCAGCAGCTTGACAGGGTTCTACGAGCAGTACTTC. The chain joins TRBV27 to TRBJ2-7, with 7 positions matching TRBD1. The trim removed 6 bases at V and 3 bases at J, leaving 5 bases unmatched. CDR3 length: 13 amino acids. CDR1 is MNHEY and CDR2 is SMNVEV in the germline V gene (reference sequence).

This clonotype has more than one count but fewer than ten. This CDR3 is CASSLLAGGDTDTQYF. The CDR3 DNA follows: TGCGCCAGCAGCCTACTAGCGGGGGGCGACACAGATACGCAGTATTTT. The chain carries TRBV4-1 and TRBJ2-3; 12 nucleotides line up with TRBD2. V shed 4 bases, J shed 2 bases, and the junction held 4 bases outside the gene matches. Looked up from germline, CDR1 is MGHRA and CDR2 is YSYEKL. This CDR3 is 16 amino acids long.

This clonotype was counted a few times. The chain couples TRBV12-3 or TRBV12-4 to TRBJ2-3; D is possibly TRBD1 or TRBD2 (5 bases each). The V gene lost 5 bases and the J gene lost 4 bases, with 19 bases spanning the gap. The CDR3 totals 16 residues. The CDR3 region has the DNA TGTGCCAGCAGTACCAGGGACCGCCTTGGGTCAGATACGCAGTATTTT. This gives the protein CASSTRDRLGSDTQYF.

The genes are TRBV7-2 and TRBJ2-1; D is possibly TRBD1 (6 bases). Trimming pared 2 bases from V and 5 bases from J, leaving 16 bases between. The CDR3 spans 16 residues. The germline gives CDR1 SGHTA, CDR2 FQGNSA. CDR3 loop: CASSLTLWGQDNEQFF. The CDR3 DNA reads as TGTGCCAGCAGCTTAACGCTTTGGGGGCAGGACAATGAGCAGTTCTTC.

The V gene is TRBV29-1, the J gene TRBJ2-6; maybe TRBD1 (6 bases). The germline V and J ends were trimmed by 2 bases and 0 bases, with 11 bases remaining between them. This CDR3 region has 16 residues. CDR1 is SQVTM and CDR2 is ANQGSEA in the germline V gene. The CDR3 is CSVERDTDSGANVLTF. CDR3 DNA sequence: TGCAGCGTTGAACGGGACACCGACTCTGGGGCCAACGTCCTGACTTTC.

The rearrangement joins TRBV24-1 to TRBJ2-2; 14 positions agree with TRBD2. J was trimmed by 5 bases and V by 5 bases; bases with no gene match: 18. This CDR3 comprises 21 residues. The germline V gene has CDR1 KGHDR and CDR2 SFDVKD. Here the CDR3 reads CATSARILGLAGVVRTGELFF. The CDR3 DNA is TGTGCCACCAGTGCACGAATTTTGGGACTAGCGGGGGTAGTAAGGACCGGGGAGCTGTTTTTT.

This clonotype appeared a few times. This chain joins TRBV7-9 and TRBJ2-5; D unclear. The CDR3 is 14 amino acids. V lost 3 bases and J lost 3, with 11 bases in between. Germline CDR1 SEHNR, CDR2 FQNEAQ (reference sequence). The CDR3 DNA reads as TGTGCCAGCAGCTTGAATTCCATGGAAGAGACCCAGTACTTC. The encoded protein is CASSLNSMEETQYF.

The chain is built from TRBV29-1 and TRBJ2-5; D possibly corresponds to TRBD1 (5 bases). Between the trimmed V and J ends, which lost 5 bases and 7 bases, there was a span of 23 bases. This CDR3 comprises 15 residues. Per the germline V gene, CDR1 is SQVTM and CDR2 is ANQGSEA. CDR3 sequence reads: CSVFKRTFLLSTQYF. The CDR3 nucleotides read TGCAGCGTTTTCAAGAGGACATTTCTTTTGTCGACCCAGTACTTC.

Ten or more counts support this clonotype. The chain recombines TRBV7-9 with TRBJ2-3; no clear D gene. Germline CDR1 SEHNR, CDR2 FQNEAQ (reference sequence). This CDR3 comprises 12 residues. The V gene lost 5 bases and the J gene lost 1 base, with 4 bases spanning the gap. The CDR3 sequence: CASSPGTDTQYF. The CDR3 bases are TGTGCCAGCAGCCCCGGCACAGATACGCAGTATTTT.

This clonotype came up a few times. J is TRBJ2-7 and V is TRBV25-1; D is undetermined. CDR3 length equals 12 residues. The germline V gene encodes CDR1 MGHDK and CDR2 SYGVNS. The germline V and J ends were trimmed by 5 bases and 0 bases, with 5 bases remaining between them. CDR3 in amino acids: CASSQSSYEQYF. In DNA form, the CDR3 reads TGTGCCAGCAGTCAGAGCTCCTACGAGCAGTACTTC.

The chain joins TRBV7-2 to TRBJ2-1, with 7 bases matching TRBD1. This CDR3 is 16 amino acids long. Per the germline V gene, CDR1 is SGHTA and CDR2 is FQGNSA. V shed 5 bases, J shed 2 bases, and the junction held 9 bases outside the gene matches. In DNA form, the CDR3 reads TGTGCCAGCAGCCACGGGACAGTTCTCGCCTACAATGAGCAGTTCTTC. As protein: CASSHGTVLAYNEQFF.

The chain is built from TRBV9 and TRBJ2-3, with D possibly matching TRBD2 (6 bases). CDR1 is SGDLS, CDR2 YYNGEE, per germline. The CDR3 length is 16 residues. V was trimmed by 3 bases and J by 0 bases, leaving 14 bases between them. DNA for the CDR3: TGTGCCAGCAGCGCACGGGGGTCCGCGAGCACAGATACGCAGTATTTT. Encoded protein: CASSARGSASTDTQYF.

The chain employs TRBV6-2 or TRBV6-3 and TRBJ2-7; 9 bases are shared with TRBD2. CDR3 length: 14 amino acids. Germline values: CDR1 MNHEY, CDR2 SVGEGT. Losses at the gene ends were 2 bases for V and 4 bases for J; bases not matched to a gene: 3. CDR3 in amino acids: CASSYSGLAYEQYF. The CDR3 DNA is TGTGCCAGCAGTTACAGCGGACTAGCGTACGAGCAGTACTTC.

The chain carries TRBV9 and TRBJ2-2, with 10 bases fitting TRBD2. The CDR3 runs 17 residues. Germline values: CDR1 SGDLS, CDR2 YYNGEE. Germline trimming cut 3 bases from V and 2 bases from J; bases unmatched to any gene: 7. CDR3 bases: TGTGCCAGCAGCGGGAACCTAGCGGGGGCAAACACCGGGGAGCTGTTTTTT. Encoded protein: CASSGNLAGANTGELFF.

There are a few counts of this clonotype. V gene TRBV6-5 combines with J gene TRBJ2-1; 15 bases agree with TRBD2. This CDR3 is built from 16 residues. V was clipped by 0 bases and J by 8 bases; unmatched bases: 2. Germline lookup yields CDR1 MNHEY and CDR2 SVGAGI. Written as DNA, the CDR3 is TGTGCCAGCAGTTACTCATGGACTAGCGGGGGGGATGAGCAGTTCTTC. This encodes CASSYSWTSGGDEQFF.

CDR3 bases: TGTGCCAGCAGCCCGGGACTCCGAGGGGAGCAGTTCTTC. Protein: CASSPGLRGEQFF. The chain joins TRBV7-9 to TRBJ2-1, with D perhaps TRBD2 (6 bases). The CDR3 runs 13 residues. The V gene's germline CDR1 is SEHNR and CDR2 FQNEAQ (reference sequence). V was clipped by 5 bases and J by 10 bases, with 15 bases between them.

The CDR3 region has the DNA TGTGCCAGCAGCCCCGAGGGCCCGGGACTAGCGTACAATGAGCAGTTCTTC. Translated, it gives CASSPEGPGLAYNEQFF. The chain couples TRBV7-8 to TRBJ2-1, with 10 bases matching TRBD2. Germline V gene data show CDR1 as SGHVS and CDR2 as FQNEAQ. The CDR3 runs 17 residues. The V gene end was trimmed by 5 bases and the J gene end by 4 bases; junction bases not matched to a gene: 11. Based on the CDR3 plus reference TRBV7-8 and TRBJ2-1, the full variable domain is GAGVSQSPRYKVAKRGQDVALRCDPISGHVSLFWYQQALGQGPEFLTYFQNEAQLDKSGLPSDRFFAERPEGSVSTLKIQRTQQEDSAVYLCASSPEGPGLAYNEQFFGPGTRLTVL.

The chain joins TRBV7-8 to TRBJ2-1; D may match TRBD1 or TRBD2 (5 bases each). This CDR3 has 12 residues. Trimming took off 5 bases at V and 14 bases at J, with 16 bases between the two ends. CDR1 is SGHVS and CDR2 is FQNEAQ in the germline V gene. The CDR3 is CASSVGYVGEFF. The DNA for the CDR3 is TGTGCCAGCAGCGTCGGATACGTGGGGGAGTTCTTC.

The J gene is TRBJ2-7, the V gene TRBV5-1; D may match TRBD1 or TRBD2 (5 bases each). The CDR3 covers 15 residues. Germline lookup yields CDR1 SGHRS and CDR2 YFSETQ. Trimming left V 4 bases short and J 2 bases short, with 16 bases between. The chain's CDR3 is CASSPGDHSPYEQYF. The CDR3 nucleotides read TGCGCCAGCAGCCCCGGGGACCATAGCCCCTACGAGCAGTACTTC.